This entry lists 28 T cell receptor beta chains sequenced from one sample in a study of human T cells and chemical hapten exposure. TCRdb fed the RACE reads into MiXCR, producing one record per CDR3 protein. Among 95,000 to 150,000 distinct CDR3 sequences listed, roughly 13% were seen once. Described time point: patch test 1, 2 weeks after DPC sensitization. Described treatment: therapeutic diphenylcyclopropenone sensitization with weekly scalp DPC. Sequenced here: whole blood, sampled in connection with sensitization to the hapten diphenylcyclopropenone (DPC). The source is a man aged 18 to 35 with alopecia areata. Some clones in this sample may be carry-over from other donors' samples.

This clonotype was seen a handful of times. The V and J genes are TRBV24-1 and TRBJ1-6; D might be TRBD1 (5 bases). Germline V gene sequence: CDR1 KGHDR, CDR2 SFDVKD. The ends were cut back, 4 bases at V and 7 bases at J, with 10 bases in the middle. The CDR3 totals 14 residues. This CDR3 is CATSDHGTNSPLHF. The CDR3 DNA is TGTGCCACCAGTGACCACGGGACCAATTCACCCCTCCACTTT.

This rearrangement joins TRBV27 to TRBJ1-1; D ambiguous. The germline V and J ends were trimmed by 1 base and 6 bases, with 9 bases remaining between them. Germline CDR1 is MNHEY and CDR2 is SMNVEV (reference sequence). CDR3 size: 13 residues. CDR3 DNA sequence: TGTGCCAGCAGTTTATTGGGAAACGCTGAAGCTTTCTTT. Translated: CASSLLGNAEAFF.

This clonotype was observed a few times. The chain joins TRBV9 to TRBJ2-3; the D is unclear. The CDR3 is 12 amino acids. The germline gives CDR1 SGDLS, CDR2 YYNGEE. Trimming removed 3 bases from V and 2 bases from J, with 4 bases in between. The chain's CDR3 is CASSGHTDTQYF. CDR3 nucleotide sequence: TGTGCCAGCAGCGGACACACAGATACGCAGTATTTT.

The rearrangement links TRBV4-1 to TRBJ1-1; D is unresolved. Germline values: CDR1 MGHRA, CDR2 YSYEKL. Trimming removed 4 bases from V and 1 base from J, with 10 bases in between. This CDR3 spans 14 amino acids. The CDR3 coding sequence is TGCGCCAGCAGCCCCCCTAGAGCGAACACTGAAGCTTTCTTT. It is translated as CASSPPRANTEAFF.

This clonotype was picked up a small number of times. V and J are TRBV11-1 and TRBJ1-2; D uncertain. The ends were cut back, 5 bases at V and 0 bases at J, with 7 bases in the middle. The germline gives CDR1 SGHAT, CDR2 FQDESV (reference sequence). The CDR3 covers 13 residues. The CDR3 nucleotides read TGTGCCAGCAGCGCGACATCTAACTATGGCTACACCTTC. Translated: CASSATSNYGYTF.

This clonotype was found a few times. The chain has TRBV7-9 and TRBJ2-1; D remains unclear. The CDR3 contains 15 residues. Germline values: CDR1 SEHNR, CDR2 FQNEAQ (reference sequence). V was clipped by 3 bases and J by 12 bases, with 21 bases between them. The CDR3 spells CASSFLPLGFDWQFF. For the CDR3, the DNA is TGTGCCAGCAGCTTTTTGCCCCTCGGGTTTGATTGGCAGTTCTTC.

The chain joins TRBV4-1 to TRBJ1-4; D remains ambiguous. Trimming took 1 base from V and 7 from J, leaving 7 bases between them. Germline V lookup: CDR1 MGHRA, CDR2 YSYEKL. The CDR3 runs 13 residues. CDR3 sequence reads: CASSQVLIEKLFF. For the CDR3, the DNA is TGCGCCAGCAGCCAAGTTCTAATTGAAAAACTGTTTTTT.

The rearrangement joins TRBV4-3 to TRBJ2-5, with D tentatively TRBD2 (6 bases). V lost 8 bases and J lost 4, with 11 bases in between. The germline V gene has CDR1 LGHNA and CDR2 YSLEER. CDR3 length equals 12 residues. For the CDR3, the DNA is TGCGCCAGCGGGGGGTGGGCAGAGACCCAGTACTTC. Translating it yields CASGGWAETQYF.

The genes are TRBV4-3 and TRBJ2-5, with D uncertain. This CDR3 contains 13 residues. Trimming stripped 0 bases from V and 9 bases from J, with 11 bases between. Germline CDR1 reads LGHNA; CDR2 reads YSLEER. CDR3 protein: CASSQDRAPAQYF. The CDR3 nucleotides read TGCGCCAGCAGCCAAGATCGGGCACCGGCCCAGTACTTC.

In regard to this clonotype: Germline and junction disagree at one end, which may indicate a read error. This chain joins TRBV7-3 and TRBJ2-7; 8 positions match TRBD1. CDR3 length equals 11 residues. Germline values: CDR1 SGHTA, CDR2 FQGTGA. The CDR3 bases are TGTGCCAGCAGCCTGCAGGACAGGGTCGAGTTC. It encodes CASSLQDRVEF.

This clonotype was found many times. This chain links TRBV12-3 or TRBV12-4 with TRBJ2-5, with no clear D. The CDR3 covers 13 residues. Trimming cost V 6 bases and J 1 base, with 9 bases left between them. The chain's CDR3 is CASREGFQETQYF. The DNA of the CDR3 is TGTGCCAGCAGGGAAGGGTTCCAAGAGACCCAGTACTTC.

In this sample, this clonotype turned up many times. The chain employs TRBV11-2 and TRBJ2-1; no clear D. This CDR3 has 13 amino acids. V gave up 4 bases and J gave up 5 bases, with 9 bases separating them. Germline CDR1 is SGHAT and CDR2 is FQNNGV. The CDR3 spells CASSSTENNEQFF. CDR3 DNA: TGTGCCAGCAGCTCTACAGAAAACAATGAGCAGTTCTTC.

The chain has TRBV29-1 and TRBJ2-5; 10 positions match TRBD1. The CDR3 is 13 residues long. V was pared by 5 bases and J by 4 bases, with 4 bases of the junction left unmatched. Germline assignment: CDR1 SQVTM and CDR2 ANQGSEA. The CDR3 here is CSVKTGGLETQYF. Written as DNA, the CDR3 is TGCAGCGTTAAGACAGGGGGCTTAGAGACCCAGTACTTC.

V and J are TRBV28 and TRBJ1-1; the match to TRBD1 covers 7 bases. The CDR3 consists of 14 residues. The ends lost 6 bases at V and 5 bases at J; junction bases unmatched: 9. The germline gives CDR1 MDHEN, CDR2 SYDVKM. The CDR3: CASRQQGSRTEAFF. DNA for the CDR3: TGTGCCAGCAGGCAACAGGGGAGTCGTACTGAAGCTTTCTTT.

CDR3 loop: CASGKNRESYEQYF. CDR3 nucleotide sequence: TGTGCCAGCGGCAAGAACAGAGAATCCTACGAGCAGTACTTC. The chain carries TRBV7-3 and TRBJ2-7; no reliable D call. The CDR3 covers 14 residues. CDR1 SGHTA and CDR2 FQGTGA come from the germline V gene. Trimming cost V 8 bases and J 1 base, with 15 bases left between them.

The rearrangement links TRBV6-2 or TRBV6-3 to TRBJ2-5; tentatively, D is TRBD1 (6 bases). Germline V gene data show CDR1 as MNHEY and CDR2 as SVGEGT. Trimming took 2 bases from V and 1 from J, leaving 8 bases between them. There are 14 residues in the CDR3. The CDR3 bases are TGTGCCAGCAGTTACGGACAGTTCCAAGAGACCCAGTACTTC. Its protein is CASSYGQFQETQYF.

The rearrangement joins TRBV7-6 to TRBJ1-3, with 11 bases identical to TRBD1. V shed 1 base, J shed 1 base, and the junction held 6 bases outside the gene matches. The CDR3 is 18 residues long. Germline loops: CDR1 SGHVS, CDR2 FNYEAQ. The CDR3 sequence is CASSLEWTGGSSGNTIYF. The CDR3 nucleotides are TGTGCCAGCAGCTTAGAGTGGACAGGGGGCTCGTCTGGAAACACCATATATTTT.

This clonotype was seen only a few times. The rearrangement uses TRBV2 and TRBJ2-7; D not resolved. The CDR3 totals 12 residues. Trimming shortened V by 1 base and J by 2 bases, and 3 bases separated the two germline ends. Germline loops: CDR1 SNHLY, CDR2 FYNNEI. This CDR3 reads CASSEVAYEQYV. The CDR3 nucleotides are TGTGCCAGCAGTGAAGTGGCCTACGAGCAGTACGTC.

The gene calls are TRBV4-3 and TRBJ1-1, with 7 bases fitting TRBD1. With 0 bases clipped from V and 7 bases from J, the junction kept 5 bases outside the gene matches. The CDR3 loop spans 14 amino acids. Germline V gene data show CDR1 as LGHNA and CDR2 as YSLEER. This CDR3 is CASSQDDRVNEAFF. In DNA, the CDR3 is TGCGCCAGCAGCCAAGACGACAGGGTAAATGAAGCTTTCTTT.

This clonotype was detected once. The J gene is TRBJ2-1, the V gene TRBV7-9; TRBD1 is a possible D gene (6 bases). V shed 5 bases and J shed 8 bases, with 19 bases lying between them. The CDR3 runs 15 residues. Germline CDR1 SEHNR, CDR2 FQNEAQ (reference sequence). The CDR3 reads CASSLRQDPDYEQFF. DNA for the CDR3: TGTGCCAGCAGCCTTAGACAGGATCCAGACTATGAGCAGTTCTTC.

In this sample, this clonotype turned up a few times. The CDR3: CANGDWSRNQPQHF. As DNA, the CDR3 is TGTGCCAACGGCGACTGGTCTCGCAATCAGCCCCAGCATTTT. The chain recombines TRBV6-1 with TRBJ1-5; D gene ambiguous. Germline V gene sequence: CDR1 MNHNS, CDR2 SASEGT. The CDR3 consists of 14 residues. Deletions cut 10 bases from V and 2 bases from J, with 15 bases between.

The chain combines TRBV29-1 with TRBJ2-5, with a weak D call TRBD1 (5 bases). The CDR3 contains 12 residues. Per the germline V gene, CDR1 is SQVTM and CDR2 is ANQGSEA. The ends were cut back, 3 bases at V and 5 bases at J, with 10 bases in the middle. The CDR3 loop reads CSVEAGSETQYF. DNA of the CDR3: TGCAGCGTTGAGGCAGGGTCGGAGACCCAGTACTTC.

V is TRBV5-4 and J is TRBJ2-7; D may be TRBD1 (6 bases). V was trimmed by 0 bases and J by 7 bases, leaving 11 bases between them. This CDR3 is built from 13 residues. Looked up from germline, CDR1 is SGHNT and CDR2 is YYREEE (reference sequence). The CDR3 loop is CASSLAEDSEQYV. The CDR3 coding sequence is TGTGCCAGCAGCTTGGCCGAGGACAGTGAGCAGTACGTC.

The chain carries TRBV20-1 and TRBJ1-2; D is perhaps TRBD1 (6 bases). V was clipped by 1 base and J by 1 base, with 10 bases between them. Germline loops: CDR1 DFQATT, CDR2 SNEGSKA (reference sequence). The CDR3 extends over 14 amino acids. CDR3 sequence reads: CSARGQGSNYGYTF. CDR3 DNA: TGCAGTGCTAGAGGGCAGGGGAGTAACTATGGCTACACCTTC.

This clonotype appeared a few times. The rearrangement joins TRBV6-4 to TRBJ2-5; 10 bases align to TRBD2. Trimming took 3 bases from V and 5 from J; bases not matched to a gene: 18. CDR3 length equals 19 residues. CDR1 and CDR2 from the germline V gene are MRHNA and SNTAGT. CDR3 residues: CASSERERAGGPREETQYF. Written as DNA, the CDR3 is TGTGCCAGCAGTGAAAGGGAGAGAGCGGGGGGGCCGAGAGAGGAGACCCAGTACTTC.

The chain has TRBV7-2 and TRBJ1-1; 7 bases agree with TRBD1. Losses at the gene ends were 5 bases for V and 1 base for J; bases not matched to a gene: 7. The germline V gene encodes CDR1 SGHTA and CDR2 FQGNSA. This CDR3 is 15 amino acids long. CDR3 nucleotide sequence: TGTGCCAGCAGCCCACAGGGGCGAAAGAACACTGAAGCTTTCTTT. Protein sequence: CASSPQGRKNTEAFF. Drawing the rest from reference TRBV7-2 and TRBJ1-1, the complete variable domain is GAGVSQSPSNKVTEKGKDVELRCDPISGHTALYWYRQSLGQGLEFLIYFQGNSAPDKSGLPSDRFSAERTGGSVSTLTIQRTQQEDSAVYLCASSPQGRKNTEAFFGQGTRLTVV.

This clonotype was found a few times. The chain combines TRBV2 with TRBJ1-5, with a possible D match to TRBD1 (5 bases). CDR3 size: 17 residues. Trimming stripped 0 bases from V and 4 bases from J, with 16 bases between. Germline V gene lookup returns CDR1 SNHLY and CDR2 FYNNEI. This CDR3 is CASSEAGGENRNQPQHF. Written as DNA, the CDR3 is TGTGCCAGCAGTGAAGCGGGAGGGGAAAACAGGAATCAGCCCCAGCATTTT.

This clonotype appeared a few times. This sequence joins TRBV6-4 and TRBJ2-7; D is perhaps TRBD1 (5 bases). This CDR3 has 12 residues. Trimming left V 6 bases short and J 6 bases short, with 12 bases between. Germline assignment: CDR1 MRHNA and CDR2 SNTAGT. Here the CDR3 reads CASRKGNSEQYF. In DNA form, the CDR3 reads TGTGCCAGCAGAAAGGGGAATAGCGAGCAGTACTTC.